The clone carrying this T cell receptor (beta chain) was recorded only once. As for treatment: oral pan-JAK inhibitor, 5-10 mg twice daily. RNA extraction and reverse transcription yielded cDNA as sequencing template. Method: immunoSEQ multiplex PCR; TCRdb's copy keeps in-frame clones and lacks some. This sample has some 200,000 clones, with about 50% found just once. These data originate in a study of CD8+ T cells in alopecia areata. The CDR3 has 13 residues. In germline, CDR1 is SGHRS, CDR2 YFSETQ. Trimming took off 5 bases at V and 3 bases at J, with 10 bases between the two ends. This chain links TRBV5-1 with TRBJ2-3, with D perhaps being TRBD1 or TRBD2 (5 bases each). The sequenced sample was CD4+ T cells sorted from blood, obtained at week 4, from a patient treated with tofacitinib. The TCR originated in a human donor with alopecia areata. The CDR3: CASRTEGTDTQYF. The CDR3 DNA follows: TGCGCCAGCAGGACAGAGGGGACAGATACGCAGTATTTT.